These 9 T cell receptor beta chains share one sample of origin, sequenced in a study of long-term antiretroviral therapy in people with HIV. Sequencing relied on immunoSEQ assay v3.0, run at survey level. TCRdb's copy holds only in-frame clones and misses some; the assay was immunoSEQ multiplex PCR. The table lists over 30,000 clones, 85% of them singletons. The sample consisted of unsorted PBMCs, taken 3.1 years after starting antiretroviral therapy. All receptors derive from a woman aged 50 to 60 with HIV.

The CDR3 nucleotides are TGTGCCAGCAGCCAGAGGGGACGGGGCTACACCTTC. It encodes CASSQRGRGYTF. The rearrangement joins TRBV14 to TRBJ1-2, with TRBD1 as a possible D gene (5 bases). V gave up 3 bases and J gave up 8 bases, with 10 bases separating them. Germline V CDR1 and CDR2: SGHDN, FVKESK. This CDR3 has 12 amino acids.

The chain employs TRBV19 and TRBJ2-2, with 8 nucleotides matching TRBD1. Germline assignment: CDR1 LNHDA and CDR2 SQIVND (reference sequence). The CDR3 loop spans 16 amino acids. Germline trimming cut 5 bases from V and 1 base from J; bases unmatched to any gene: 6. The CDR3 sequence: CASSHRGYKNTGELFF. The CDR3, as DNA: TGTGCCAGTAGTCACAGGGGGTACAAGAACACCGGGGAGCTGTTTTTT.

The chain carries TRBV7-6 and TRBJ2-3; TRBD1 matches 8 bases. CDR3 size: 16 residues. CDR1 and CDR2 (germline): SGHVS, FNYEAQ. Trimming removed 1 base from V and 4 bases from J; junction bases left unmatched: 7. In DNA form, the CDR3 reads TGTGCCAGCAGCTTAGGCGGCAGGGGGCGCGCAGATACGCAGTATTTT. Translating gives CASSLGGRGRADTQYF.

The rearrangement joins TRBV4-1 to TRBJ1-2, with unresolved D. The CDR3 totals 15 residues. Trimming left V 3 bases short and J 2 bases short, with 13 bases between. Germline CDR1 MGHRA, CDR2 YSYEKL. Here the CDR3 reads CASSQERRTNYGYTF. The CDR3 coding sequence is TGCGCCAGCAGCCAGGAGCGAAGGACCAACTATGGCTACACCTTC.

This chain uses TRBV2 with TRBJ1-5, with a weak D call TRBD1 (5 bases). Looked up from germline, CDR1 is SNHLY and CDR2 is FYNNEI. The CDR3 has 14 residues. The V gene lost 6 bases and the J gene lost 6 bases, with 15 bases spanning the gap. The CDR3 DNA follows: TGTGCCAGCAGGGGAACAGGTGCGGGTCAGCCCCAGCATTTT. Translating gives CASRGTGAGQPQHF. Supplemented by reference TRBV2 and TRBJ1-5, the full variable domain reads EPEVTQTPSHQVTQMGQEVILRCVPISNHLYFYWYRQILGQKVEFLVSFYNNEISEKSEIFDDQFSVERPDGSNFTLKIRSTKLEDSAMYFCASRGTGAGQPQHFGDGTRLSIL.

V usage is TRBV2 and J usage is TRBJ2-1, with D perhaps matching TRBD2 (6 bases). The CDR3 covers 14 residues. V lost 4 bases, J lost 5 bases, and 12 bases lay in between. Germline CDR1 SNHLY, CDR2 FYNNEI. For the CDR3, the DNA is TGTGCCAGCAGTGCTCGGGGGACCAACAATGAGCAGTTCTTC. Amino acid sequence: CASSARGTNNEQFF.

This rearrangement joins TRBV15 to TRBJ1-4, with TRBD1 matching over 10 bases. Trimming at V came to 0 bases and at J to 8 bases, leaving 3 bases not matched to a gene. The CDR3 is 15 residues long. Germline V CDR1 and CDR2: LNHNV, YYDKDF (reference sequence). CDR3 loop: CATSRDGQGDEKLFF. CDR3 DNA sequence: TGTGCCACCAGCAGAGATGGACAGGGGGACGAAAAACTGTTTTTT.

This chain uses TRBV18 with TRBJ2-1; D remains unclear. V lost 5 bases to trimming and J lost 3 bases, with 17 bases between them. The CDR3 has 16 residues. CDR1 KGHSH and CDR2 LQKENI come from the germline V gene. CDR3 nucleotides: TGTGCCAGCTCATCCCCGGACGTGTGGATCTACAATGAGCAGTTCTTC. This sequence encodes CASSSPDVWIYNEQFF. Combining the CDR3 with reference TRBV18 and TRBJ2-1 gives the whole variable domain NAGVMQNPRHLVRRRGQEARLRCSPMKGHSHVYWYRQLPEEGLKFMVYLQKENIIDESGMPKERFSAEFPKEGPSILRIQQVVRGDSAAYFCASSSPDVWIYNEQFFGPGTRLTVL.

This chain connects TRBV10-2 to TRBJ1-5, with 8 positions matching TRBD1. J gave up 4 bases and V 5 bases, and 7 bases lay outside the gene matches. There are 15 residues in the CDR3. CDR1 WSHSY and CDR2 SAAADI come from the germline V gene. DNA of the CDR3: TGCGCCAGCAGTCCGGACAGGGAGATAAATCAGCCCCAGCATTTT. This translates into CASSPDREINQPQHF.